Listed here is a single T cell receptor beta chain. Germline V gene sequence: CDR1 SGHDN, CDR2 FVKESK. The V end lost 1 base, the J end lost 2 bases, and 6 bases lay between the germline ends. The CDR3 extends over 13 amino acids. As handled by the study authors: Nucleated cell counts were estimated from reference gene primer amplification. The assay was immunoSEQ multiplex PCR, and TCRdb's table has in-frame clones only and misses some. Clonal size and the V and J genes are those of that table, whereas D and trimming came from the DNA. The sample yields over 200,000 clones, under 85% seen once. Donors in Cohort 3 who had recovered were those with two negative PCRs, healthcare professional clearance, or resolution of their symptoms. The data derive from a study of blood T cell repertoires in COVID-19. Turning to the study itself: The study drew acute and convalescent COVID-19 samples from the United States, Italy and Spain.

The receptor was isolated from a man between 60 and 75 years old who had recovered from COVID-19. This rearrangement joins TRBV14 to TRBJ2-7; D is unclear. Sequencing was carried out using PBMCs or T cells enriched from blood (not recorded which). CDR3 nucleotides: TGTGCCAGCAGCCAAGTTATAACCTACGAGCAGTACTTC. Residues: CASSQVITYEQYF.